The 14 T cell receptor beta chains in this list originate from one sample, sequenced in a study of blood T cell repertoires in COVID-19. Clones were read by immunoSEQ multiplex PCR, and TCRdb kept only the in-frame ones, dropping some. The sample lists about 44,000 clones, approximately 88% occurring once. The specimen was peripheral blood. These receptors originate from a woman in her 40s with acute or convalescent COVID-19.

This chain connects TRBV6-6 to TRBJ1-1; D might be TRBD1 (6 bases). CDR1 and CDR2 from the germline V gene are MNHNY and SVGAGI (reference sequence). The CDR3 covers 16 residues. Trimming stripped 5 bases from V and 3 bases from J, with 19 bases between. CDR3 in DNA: TGTGCCAGCAGTCGAGGGGGACATCTCGGCGACACTGAAGCTTTCTTT. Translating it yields CASSRGGHLGDTEAFF.

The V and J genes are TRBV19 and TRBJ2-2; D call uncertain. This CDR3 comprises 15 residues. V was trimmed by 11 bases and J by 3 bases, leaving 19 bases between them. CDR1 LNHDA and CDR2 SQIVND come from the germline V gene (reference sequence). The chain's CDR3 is CAAYDPRRYTGELFF. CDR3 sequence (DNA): TGTGCCGCCTACGACCCGCGGCGGTACACCGGGGAGCTGTTTTTT.

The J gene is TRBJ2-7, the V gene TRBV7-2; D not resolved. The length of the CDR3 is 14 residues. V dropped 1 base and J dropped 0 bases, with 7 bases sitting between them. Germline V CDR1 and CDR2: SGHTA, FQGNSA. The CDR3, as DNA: TGTGCCAGCAGCTTAGGCACTTTCTCCTACGAGCAGTACTTC. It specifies CASSLGTFSYEQYF.

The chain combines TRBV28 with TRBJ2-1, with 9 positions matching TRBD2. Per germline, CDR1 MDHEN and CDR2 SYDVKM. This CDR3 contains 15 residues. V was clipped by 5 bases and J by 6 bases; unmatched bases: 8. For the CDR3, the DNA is TGTGCCAGCAGTGATAGCGGGAGTCCCCTCAATGAGCAGTTCTTC. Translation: CASSDSGSPLNEQFF.

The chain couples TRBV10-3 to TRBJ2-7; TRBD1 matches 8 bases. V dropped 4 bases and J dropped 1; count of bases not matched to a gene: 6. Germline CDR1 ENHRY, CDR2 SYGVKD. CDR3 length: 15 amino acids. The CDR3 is CAISGQGAGSYEQYF. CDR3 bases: TGTGCCATCAGTGGTCAGGGGGCTGGATCCTACGAGCAGTACTTC.

The CDR3 here is CASRQTGHYGYTF. As DNA, the CDR3 is TGTGCCAGCAGACAGACAGGGCACTATGGCTACACCTTC. The gene calls are TRBV25-1 and TRBJ1-2, with 7 bases fitting TRBD1. The germline CDR1 and CDR2 sequences are MGHDK and SYGVNS. The CDR3 is 13 amino acids. Trimming cost V 6 bases and J 3 bases; bases outside gene matches: 4.

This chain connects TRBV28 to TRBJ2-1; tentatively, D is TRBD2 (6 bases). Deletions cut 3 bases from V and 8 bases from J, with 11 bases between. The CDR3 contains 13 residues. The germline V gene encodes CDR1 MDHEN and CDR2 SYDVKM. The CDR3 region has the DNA TGTGCCAGCAGTTTTGGGGGGAAGGATGAGCAGTTCTTC. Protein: CASSFGGKDEQFF.

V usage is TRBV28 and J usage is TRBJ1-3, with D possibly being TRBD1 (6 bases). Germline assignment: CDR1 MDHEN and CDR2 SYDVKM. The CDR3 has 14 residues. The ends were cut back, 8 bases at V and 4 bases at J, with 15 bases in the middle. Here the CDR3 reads CASAPTGLGNTIYF. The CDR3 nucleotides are TGTGCCAGCGCTCCTACAGGGTTAGGAAACACCATATATTTT.

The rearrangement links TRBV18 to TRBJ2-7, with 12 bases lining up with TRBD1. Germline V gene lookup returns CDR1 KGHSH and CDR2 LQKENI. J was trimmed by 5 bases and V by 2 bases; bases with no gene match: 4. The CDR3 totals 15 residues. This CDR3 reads CASSPTGQGAHEQYF. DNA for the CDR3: TGTGCCAGCTCACCAACGGGACAGGGGGCCCACGAGCAGTACTTC.

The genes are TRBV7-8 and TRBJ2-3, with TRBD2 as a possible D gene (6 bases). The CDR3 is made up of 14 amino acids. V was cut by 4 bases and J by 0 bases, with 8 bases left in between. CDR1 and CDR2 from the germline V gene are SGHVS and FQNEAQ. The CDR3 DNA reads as TGTGCCAGCAGCTCGGGACTGAGCACAGATACGCAGTATTTT. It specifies CASSSGLSTDTQYF.

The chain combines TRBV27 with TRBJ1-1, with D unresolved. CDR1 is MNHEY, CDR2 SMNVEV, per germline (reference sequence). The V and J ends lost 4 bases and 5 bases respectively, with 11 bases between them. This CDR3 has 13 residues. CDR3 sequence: CASSWQRDTEAFF. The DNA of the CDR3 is TGTGCCAGCAGTTGGCAGCGGGATACTGAAGCTTTCTTT.

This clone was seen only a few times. CDR3 sequence reads: CASSPSTDTQYF. In DNA form, the CDR3 reads TGTGCCAGCAGTCCGAGCACAGATACGCAGTATTTT. The J gene is TRBJ2-3, the V gene TRBV27; no clear D gene. The CDR3 sequence is 12 residues long. The V end was cut by 5 bases, the J end by 0 bases, with 3 bases between. CDR1 and CDR2 (germline): MNHEY, SMNVEV (reference sequence).

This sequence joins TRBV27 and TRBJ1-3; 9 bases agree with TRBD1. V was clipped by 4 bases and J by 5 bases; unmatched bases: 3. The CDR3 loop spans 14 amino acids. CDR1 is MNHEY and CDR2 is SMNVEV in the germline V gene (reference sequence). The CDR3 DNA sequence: TGTGCCAGCAGTTCCGGGACAGGGAGAAACACCATATATTTT. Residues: CASSSGTGRNTIYF.

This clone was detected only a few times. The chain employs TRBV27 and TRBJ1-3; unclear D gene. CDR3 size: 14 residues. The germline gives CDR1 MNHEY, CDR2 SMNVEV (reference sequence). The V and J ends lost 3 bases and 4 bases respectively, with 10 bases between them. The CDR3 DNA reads TGTGCCAGCAGTTTTGCGGCCGGGGGAAACACCATATATTTT. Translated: CASSFAAGGNTIYF.